Each of the 13 T cell receptor beta chains below was sequenced from the same sample in a study of cytomegalovirus exposure and HLA in healthy donors. The PCR had 60 Vbeta and 13 Jbeta primers. The table came from immunoSEQ multiplex PCR; TCRdb's copy has only in-frame clones and leaves some out. The sample includes around 170,000 clones, roughly 70% of them seen just once. Sequencing used PBMCs. These receptors all stem from a girl aged 5 to 17 in good health and CMV-seronegative.

This sequence joins TRBV9 and TRBJ1-6; TRBD1 matches 9 bases. The germline gives CDR1 SGDLS, CDR2 YYNGEE. This CDR3 has 15 amino acids. J lost 7 bases, V lost 0 bases, and 2 bases had no gene match. CDR3 sequence reads: CASSVGTGGNSPLHF. The CDR3 coding sequence is TGTGCCAGCAGCGTAGGTACAGGGGGCAATTCACCCCTCCACTTT. Complete variable domain (other parts from reference TRBV9 and TRBJ1-6): DSGVTQTPKHLITATGQRVTLRCSPRSGDLSVYWYQQSLDQGLQFLIQYYNGEERAKGNILERFSAQQFPDLHSELNLSSLELGDSALYFCASSVGTGGNSPLHFGNGTRLTVT.

The chain is built from TRBV4-2 and TRBJ2-7; 11 positions match TRBD2. Germline V gene lookup returns CDR1 LGHNA and CDR2 YNFKEQ. Losses at the gene ends were 4 bases for V and 0 bases for J; bases not matched to a gene: 2. This CDR3 has 15 residues. CDR3 sequence reads: CASSLTSGGSYEQYF. CDR3 coding DNA: TGTGCCAGCAGCCTAACTAGCGGGGGCTCCTACGAGCAGTACTTC.

CDR3 protein: CASRGLYEQYF. CDR3 nucleotide sequence: TGTGCCAGTAGGGGTCTCTACGAGCAGTACTTC. The rearrangement links TRBV5-4 to TRBJ2-7; weak D call: TRBD1 (5 bases). There are 11 residues in the CDR3. The germline gives CDR1 SGHNT, CDR2 YYREEE (reference sequence). The V and J ends lost 8 bases and 3 bases respectively, with 9 bases between them.

This clone came up a few times. This chain links TRBV6-1 with TRBJ2-5; 8 bases are shared with TRBD2. Germline CDR1 and CDR2: MNHNS and SASEGT. V shed 6 bases and J 5 bases; nucleotides not matched to a gene: 5. This CDR3 has 13 amino acids. DNA of the CDR3: TGTGCCAGCAGCGGGGGGGCCATGGAGACCCAGTACTTC. Translating gives CASSGGAMETQYF.

The V gene is TRBV6-1, the J gene TRBJ2-1; 11 bases align to TRBD2. Germline V gives CDR1 MNHNS, CDR2 SASEGT. The CDR3 is 20 amino acids. Trimming cost V 4 bases and J 0 bases; bases outside gene matches: 14. The CDR3 region has the DNA TGTGCCAGCAGTGCAAAACCGGGACTAGCGGCCCCGCGCTCCTACAATGAGCAGTTCTTC. Protein sequence: CASSAKPGLAAPRSYNEQFF.

V gene TRBV6-1 combines with J gene TRBJ1-5; TRBD1 is a possible D gene (5 bases). Trimming removed 1 base from V and 16 bases from J, with 11 bases in between. CDR3 size: 11 residues. Germline V gene sequence: CDR1 MNHNS, CDR2 SASEGT. CDR3 bases: TGTGCCAGCAGTGAAGGAAAACAGGAACATTTT. Residues: CASSEGKQEHF.

The V and J genes are TRBV29-1 and TRBJ1-1; D gene ambiguous. CDR1 SQVTM and CDR2 ANQGSEA come from the germline V gene. The CDR3 is 18 amino acids. Trimming stripped 3 bases from V and 1 base from J, with 24 bases between. CDR3 region: CSVEIFEVWGAKNTEAFF. CDR3 sequence (DNA): TGCAGCGTTGAGATATTTGAAGTATGGGGAGCTAAGAACACTGAAGCTTTCTTT.

The J gene is TRBJ2-6, the V gene TRBV7-8; tentatively, D is TRBD1 (5 bases). The CDR3 spans 16 residues. V lost 4 bases, J lost 4 bases, and 14 bases lay in between. The germline V gene has CDR1 SGHVS and CDR2 FQNEAQ. In DNA, the CDR3 is TGTGCCAGCAGCTCCAGGACAACGACGGGGGCCAACGTCCTGACTTTC. This sequence encodes CASSSRTTTGANVLTF.

The V gene is TRBV5-1, the J gene TRBJ2-1, with TRBD2 identical over 11 bases. The CDR3 length is 17 residues. V lost 0 bases, J lost 7 bases, and 9 bases stayed unmatched. Per germline, CDR1 SGHRS and CDR2 YFSETQ. CDR3 bases: TGCGCCAGCAGCTTGGTTGGTAGCGGGGGGGCATCGAATGAGCAGTTCTTC. Amino acid sequence: CASSLVGSGGASNEQFF. Full variable domain (outside the CDR3, taken from reference TRBV5-1 and TRBJ2-1): KAGVTQTPRYLIKTRGQQVTLSCSPISGHRSVSWYQQTPGQGLQFLFEYFSETQRNKGNFPGRFSGRQFSNSRSEMNVSTLELGDSALYLCASSLVGSGGASNEQFFGPGTRLTVL.

V and J are TRBV5-1 and TRBJ2-7; no reliable D call. CDR3 length: 15 residues. The V and J ends lost 0 bases and 2 bases respectively, with 12 bases between them. Germline CDR1 reads SGHRS; CDR2 reads YFSETQ. CDR3 in amino acids: CASSLDRVLTYEQYF. CDR3 DNA sequence: TGCGCCAGCAGCTTGGATCGGGTTCTAACCTACGAGCAGTACTTC. The entire variable domain, with the rest obtained from reference TRBV5-1 and TRBJ2-7, is as follows: KAGVTQTPRYLIKTRGQQVTLSCSPISGHRSVSWYQQTPGQGLQFLFEYFSETQRNKGNFPGRFSGRQFSNSRSEMNVSTLELGDSALYLCASSLDRVLTYEQYFGPGTRLTVT.

This chain uses TRBV5-5 with TRBJ2-7; 7 bases map to TRBD1. Germline V gives CDR1 SGHKS, CDR2 YYEKEE (reference sequence). This CDR3 has 14 residues. V shed 5 bases and J 2 bases; nucleotides not matched to a gene: 7. CDR3 region: CASRAGTAPYEQYF. In nucleotides, the CDR3 is TGTGCCAGCAGGGCCGGGACAGCTCCCTACGAGCAGTACTTC.

This rearrangement joins TRBV27 to TRBJ2-5; TRBD2 matches 11 bases. The CDR3 totals 14 residues. J was trimmed by 2 bases and V by 8 bases; bases with no gene match: 4. The germline CDR1 and CDR2 sequences are MNHEY and SMNVEV (reference sequence). The CDR3 spells CASGGLAEQETQYF. The CDR3 DNA reads as TGTGCCAGCGGGGGACTAGCGGAACAAGAGACCCAGTACTTC.

The V call is TRBV5-4, the J call TRBJ1-2; D gene unclear. Germline V gene sequence: CDR1 SGHNT, CDR2 YYREEE (reference sequence). The CDR3 length is 13 residues. Trimming cost V 0 bases and J 10 bases, with 13 bases left between them. The CDR3 here is CASSLAKEEDYTF. CDR3 in DNA: TGTGCCAGCAGCTTGGCCAAGGAGGAGGACTACACCTTC.